One sample yielded the 25 T cell receptor beta chains listed below, sequenced in a study of blood T cell repertoires in COVID-19 (dated by TCRdb to 2018 to 2021). To prepare the library, the immunoSEQ multiplex PCR assay was applied. TCRdb took this table from immuneACCESS and kept in-frame rearrangements with V and J called. Such tables lack part of the clones; where checked against another copy, unresolved V genes explain under half of the gap, and the rest is unexplained. This sample is represented by a few hundred thousand clones; about 86% of them were singletons. Approximately 4.3% of the sample lies in the top ten. The specimen sequenced was PBMCs or T cells enriched from blood (not recorded which). The source is a man aged 25 to 45 with acute COVID-19.

V usage is TRBV10-3 and J usage is TRBJ1-1; D possibly corresponds to TRBD1 (5 bases). Germline values: CDR1 ENHRY, CDR2 SYGVKD. Between the trimmed V and J ends, which lost 6 bases and 4 bases, there was a span of 6 bases. The CDR3 loop spans 11 amino acids. In DNA, the CDR3 is TGTGCCATCAGCAGGGCCACTGAAGCTTTCTTT. The encoded protein is CAISRATEAFF.

This rearrangement joins TRBV18 to TRBJ2-1; 7 bases fit TRBD1. V dropped 3 bases and J dropped 8; count of bases not matched to a gene: 13. This CDR3 is 16 amino acids long. Per germline, CDR1 KGHSH and CDR2 LQKENI. DNA for the CDR3: TGTGCCAGCTCACCGTTATTCGGACAGGTAAACCATGAGCAGTTCTTC. It translates to CASSPLFGQVNHEQFF.

A word on this clone: At one end, the junction sequence differs from germline, possibly due to a read error. CDR3 sequence reads: CASSDFTYTQYF. CDR3 coding DNA: TGTGCCAGCAGTGATTTCACATATACGCAGTATTTT. The J gene is TRBJ2-3, the V gene TRBV2; D remains unclear. The germline CDR1 and CDR2 sequences are SNHLY and FYNNEI. This CDR3 is built from 12 residues.

This rearrangement joins TRBV11-3 to TRBJ1-1; 10 bases are shared with TRBD1. Unmatched junction bases numbered 13, after V lost 2 bases and J lost 4 bases. Germline V lookup: CDR1 SGHNT, CDR2 YENEEA. CDR3 length: 18 amino acids. The CDR3 loop is CASSLPGQGSLKVTEAFF. The CDR3 DNA is TGTGCCAGCAGCTTACCGGGACAGGGGTCTCTAAAGGTCACTGAAGCTTTCTTT.

The sample holds a few counts of this clone. The chain carries TRBV6-4 and TRBJ2-1, with TRBD2 identical over 11 bases. V shed 7 bases and J 7 bases; nucleotides not matched to a gene: 9. Germline V gene sequence: CDR1 MRHNA, CDR2 SNTAGT. The CDR3 consists of 15 residues. The CDR3 reads CASKVAGGSSNEQFF. The CDR3 DNA follows: TGTGCCAGCAAAGTAGCGGGAGGGTCCTCGAATGAGCAGTTCTTC.

The chain combines TRBV7-2 with TRBJ2-4; 10 bases map to TRBD2. The CDR3 has 15 amino acids. V lost 0 bases, J lost 5 bases, and 1 base stayed unmatched. From germline, CDR1 is SGHTA and CDR2 FQGNSA. CDR3 amino acids: CASSLASGGQNIQYF. CDR3 in DNA: TGTGCCAGCAGCTTAGCTAGCGGGGGGCAAAACATTCAGTACTTC.

Regarding this clone: Relative to the germline gene, one junction end is altered; a read error may explain this. J is TRBJ1-6 and V is TRBV5-1; TRBD1 matches at 9 bases. This CDR3 has 15 residues. The germline gives CDR1 SGHRS, CDR2 YFSETQ. CDR3 protein: CASTAQTGGNSPLHF. The CDR3 DNA follows: TGTGCCAGCACCGCCCAAACAGGGGGCAATTCACCCCTCCACTTT.

This rearrangement joins TRBV19 to TRBJ1-5, with 7 bases aligning to TRBD1. Germline V gives CDR1 LNHDA, CDR2 SQIVND (reference sequence). Germline trimming cut 4 bases from V and 2 bases from J; bases unmatched to any gene: 5. The CDR3 contains 15 residues. The CDR3 DNA reads TGTGCCAGTAGTACAAGACAGGGCGGCAATCAGCCCCAGCATTTT. This gives the protein CASSTRQGGNQPQHF.

As to this clone: Other DNA sequences of this sample code for an identical CDR3. J is TRBJ1-1 and V is TRBV3-1 (or the pseudogene TRBV3-2); TRBD1 aligns across 7 bases. The V segment lost 0 bases and the J segment 5 bases; nucleotides outside the gene matches: 0. Germline V gene data show CDR1 as LGHDT and CDR2 as YNNKEL (reference sequence). This CDR3 spans 13 amino acids. This chain's CDR3 is CASSQDRGTEAFF. CDR3 bases: TGTGCCAGCAGCCAAGACAGGGGGACTGAAGCTTTCTTT.

J is TRBJ2-1 and V is TRBV6-2 or TRBV6-3; a possible D gene is TRBD2 (5 bases). The CDR3 is 11 residues long. Germline CDR1 reads MNHEY; CDR2 reads SVGEGT. V dropped 6 bases and J dropped 10 bases, with 10 bases sitting between them. The DNA for the CDR3 is TGTGCCAGCAGCCAACGGGAAGAGCAGTTCTTC. Its translation is CASSQREEQFF.

The rearrangement uses TRBV19 and TRBJ1-5, with 7 bases that match TRBD1. The V gene end was trimmed by 4 bases and the J gene end by 2 bases; junction bases not matched to a gene: 11. This CDR3 has 17 amino acids. The germline gives CDR1 LNHDA, CDR2 SQIVND (reference sequence). The DNA for the CDR3 is TGTGCCAGTAGTAACAGGGGAATGGTGTCTGGCAATCAGCCCCAGCATTTT. This sequence encodes CASSNRGMVSGNQPQHF. The full variable domain, with the rest looked up from reference TRBV19 and TRBJ1-5, is DGGITQSPKYLFRKEGQNVTLSCEQNLNHDAMYWYRQDPGQGLRLIYYSQIVNDFQKGDIAEGYSVSREKKESFPLTVTSAQKNPTAFYLCASSNRGMVSGNQPQHFGDGTRLSIL.

The chain is built from TRBV27 and TRBJ1-2; the match to TRBD1 covers 8 bases. The germline CDR1 and CDR2 sequences are MNHEY and SMNVEV (reference sequence). V was pared by 0 bases and J by 0 bases, with 6 bases of the junction left unmatched. The length of the CDR3 is 17 residues. CDR3 in amino acids: CASSLSGTGVSNYGYTF. CDR3 bases: TGTGCCAGCAGTTTATCCGGGACAGGCGTTTCTAACTATGGCTACACCTTC.

The table lists this clone with a few counts. This rearrangement joins TRBV6-2 or TRBV6-3 to TRBJ1-1; D might be TRBD1 (5 bases). Trimming removed 6 bases at V and 1 base at J, with 18 bases between. The germline V gene encodes CDR1 MNHEY and CDR2 SVGEGT. This CDR3 has 16 residues. The CDR3 loop reads CASSVTVGGENTEAFF. The CDR3 DNA sequence: TGTGCCAGCAGCGTCACTGTGGGAGGGGAGAACACTGAAGCTTTCTTT.

V usage is TRBV7-2 and J usage is TRBJ1-1; D uncertain. Per the germline V gene, CDR1 is SGHTA and CDR2 is FQGNSA. V lost 1 base and J lost 7, with 13 bases in between. The CDR3 consists of 14 residues. The CDR3 is CASSLDAGSLEAFF. The CDR3 coding sequence is TGTGCCAGCAGCTTAGATGCCGGTTCGCTTGAAGCTTTCTTT.

This clone occurred a few times. V is TRBV24-1 and J is TRBJ2-1, with 7 positions matching TRBD1. The CDR3 sequence is 14 residues long. Looked up from germline, CDR1 is KGHDR and CDR2 is SFDVKD. V lost 5 bases and J lost 4; bases outside the gene matches: 4. The CDR3 sequence is CATSVQGVYNEQFF. The CDR3 DNA reads as TGTGCCACCAGTGTGCAGGGGGTTTACAATGAGCAGTTCTTC.

The V call is TRBV6-5, the J call TRBJ1-6, with D unresolved. Germline-derived CDR1 and CDR2 are MNHEY and SVGAGI. Trimming shortened V by 6 bases and J by 1 base, and 10 bases separated the two germline ends. This CDR3 is built from 15 residues. The CDR3 DNA reads TGTGCCAGCAGGGGAGGGTTGTCCTATAATTCACCCCTCCACTTT. Translation gives CASRGGLSYNSPLHF.

CDR3: CASSELAGFDEQFF. The CDR3 DNA sequence: TGTGCCAGCAGCGAACTAGCGGGCTTCGATGAGCAGTTCTTC. The chain couples TRBV9 to TRBJ2-1; TRBD2 matches at 9 bases. The CDR3 spans 14 residues. J was trimmed by 8 bases and V by 3 bases; bases with no gene match: 6. Germline CDR1 and CDR2: SGDLS and YYNGEE.

This chain links TRBV18 with TRBJ1-2; TRBD1 aligns across 8 bases. Trimming took 5 bases from V and 4 from J; bases not matched to a gene: 6. The CDR3 covers 14 residues. The germline CDR1 and CDR2 sequences are KGHSH and LQKENI. The CDR3 nucleotides are TGTGCCAGCTCAAAGGACAGGGAGGTCTATGGCTACACCTTC. Translated: CASSKDREVYGYTF.

The CDR3 DNA follows: TGTGCCAGCAGTGAACAACACTCCTACGAGCAGTACGTC. The encoded protein is CASSEQHSYEQYV. The V gene is TRBV6-1, the J gene TRBJ2-7; D gene unclear. The CDR3 length is 13 residues. Trimming stripped 2 bases from V and 0 bases from J, with 5 bases between. CDR1 and CDR2 (germline): MNHNS, SASEGT.

V and J are TRBV3-1 (or the pseudogene TRBV3-2) and TRBJ2-1; TRBD2 matches at 7 bases. CDR1 and CDR2 from the germline V gene are LGHDT and YNNKEL (reference sequence). The CDR3 spans 15 residues. V lost 6 bases and J lost 7; bases outside the gene matches: 12. CDR3 in DNA: TGTGCCAGCAGAATCAGCGGGGCGGGTTTGAATGAGCAGTTCTTC. Protein: CASRISGAGLNEQFF.

For the CDR3, the DNA is TGTGCCAGCTCACCACGAGGAAAGAGCGGGGGGGCCCTTAATGAGCAGTTCTTC. Amino acid sequence: CASSPRGKSGGALNEQFF. This chain joins TRBV18 and TRBJ2-1; 10 bases are shared with TRBD2. From germline, CDR1 is KGHSH and CDR2 LQKENI. The V gene end was trimmed by 1 base and the J gene end by 7 bases; junction bases not matched to a gene: 13. The CDR3 is made up of 18 amino acids.

The V gene is TRBV7-6, the J gene TRBJ1-4; the match to TRBD1 covers 9 bases. CDR3 size: 14 residues. Trimming cost V 5 bases and J 7 bases; bases outside gene matches: 5. Germline V gene sequence: CDR1 SGHVS, CDR2 FNYEAQ. CDR3: CASSRGQGGEKLFF. The CDR3 DNA sequence: TGTGCCAGCAGCCGGGGACAGGGAGGTGAAAAACTGTTTTTT.

Regarding this clone: An end of the junction differs from the germline gene, which may be a read error. The V and J genes are TRBV3-1 (or the pseudogene TRBV3-2) and TRBJ1-4, with D possibly matching TRBD1 (5 bases). The CDR3 has 12 amino acids. Germline V gene sequence: CDR1 LGHDT, CDR2 YNNKEL (reference sequence). The CDR3 nucleotides read TGTGCCAGCAGCCAAGTAGGAGGGACGAGCCTTTTT. Its translation: CASSQVGGTSLF.

The chain has TRBV15 and TRBJ1-4, with 7 bases identical to TRBD1. The CDR3 is made up of 14 amino acids. V was clipped by 5 bases and J by 4 bases; unmatched bases: 4. Germline values: CDR1 LNHNV, CDR2 YYDKDF (reference sequence). The CDR3 bases are TGTGCCACCAGCCGGGGACAGCTTAATGAAAAACTGTTTTTT. As protein: CATSRGQLNEKLFF.

The chain uses TRBV7-8 and TRBJ1-3, with 8 nucleotides matching TRBD1. Germline CDR1 SGHVS, CDR2 FQNEAQ. V was clipped by 5 bases and J by 0 bases; unmatched bases: 12. CDR3 length equals 18 residues. CDR3 sequence: CASSLSGGQGGSGNTIYF. The CDR3 coding sequence is TGTGCCAGCAGCCTCTCCGGCGGACAGGGTGGCTCTGGAAACACCATATATTTT.